The 15 T cell receptor beta chains listed next were all sequenced from one sample in a study of cytomegalovirus exposure and HLA in healthy donors. This PCR relied on a set of 60 Vbeta primers and 13 Jbeta primers. The repertoire was sequenced with immunoSEQ multiplex PCR; TCRdb's copy has only in-frame clones and lacks some. In all, the sample yields tens of thousands of clones. Sequencing was done on a sample of PBMCs. These receptors came from an older woman in good health and CMV-seronegative.

This chain connects TRBV4-1 to TRBJ1-2; the match to TRBD1 covers 11 bases. The ends lost 6 bases at V and 4 bases at J; junction bases unmatched: 7. The length of the CDR3 is 15 residues. Germline loops: CDR1 MGHRA, CDR2 YSYEKL. The CDR3 DNA follows: TGCGCCAGCAGGGGTCCCGGGACAGGGGGCTATGGCTACACCTTC. Protein sequence: CASRGPGTGGYGYTF.

V is TRBV5-6 and J is TRBJ2-7; 9 bases align to TRBD1. With 6 bases clipped from V and 3 bases from J, the junction kept 7 bases outside the gene matches. Germline V lookup: CDR1 SGHDT, CDR2 YYEEEE. CDR3 length: 14 amino acids. The CDR3 DNA sequence: TGTGCCAGCAACCACAGGGGGCGCCGCTACGAGCAGTACTTC. This codes for CASNHRGRRYEQYF. Complete variable domain (other parts from reference TRBV5-6 and TRBJ2-7): DAGVTQSPTHLIKTRGQQVTLRCSPKSGHDTVSWYQQALGQGPQFIFQYYEEEERQRGNFPDRFSGHQFPNYSSELNVNALLLGDSALYLCASNHRGRRYEQYFGPGTRLTVT.

The chain joins TRBV18 to TRBJ2-1; 8 bases fit TRBD2. CDR3 size: 18 residues. J gave up 4 bases and V 0 bases, and 11 bases lay outside the gene matches. Germline assignment: CDR1 KGHSH and CDR2 LQKENI. In DNA, the CDR3 is TGTGCCAGCTCACCACCGTGGTATAGCGGGGAGGGGTACAATGAGCAGTTCTTC. It yields the protein CASSPPWYSGEGYNEQFF.

This chain links TRBV6-5 with TRBJ1-2; 9 nucleotides agree with TRBD1. The CDR3 sequence is 14 residues long. The ends lost 7 bases at V and 10 bases at J; junction bases unmatched: 13. Looked up from germline, CDR1 is MNHEY and CDR2 is SVGAGI. The CDR3: CASTPQPGQGTYTF. The CDR3 region has the DNA TGTGCCAGCACTCCACAACCGGGACAGGGTACCTACACCTTC.

The chain combines TRBV7-2 with TRBJ2-7, with unresolved D. Germline V CDR1 and CDR2: SGHTA, FQGNSA. Trimming stripped 5 bases from V and 5 bases from J, with 16 bases between. This CDR3 region has 14 residues. As DNA, the CDR3 is TGTGCCAGCAGCCGAGATACAGCACCCCACGAGCAGTACTTC. Translation gives CASSRDTAPHEQYF.

V gene TRBV5-4 combines with J gene TRBJ2-3; 11 bases fit TRBD1. The V gene's germline CDR1 is SGHNT and CDR2 YYREEE (reference sequence). V lost 4 bases, J lost 4 bases, and 8 bases stayed unmatched. The length of the CDR3 is 16 residues. This chain's CDR3 is CASSIRTGGPPDTQYF. The CDR3 nucleotides read TGTGCCAGCAGCATACGGACAGGGGGCCCCCCAGATACGCAGTATTTT. Complete variable domain (other parts from reference TRBV5-4 and TRBJ2-3): ETGVTQSPTHLIKTRGQQVTLRCSSQSGHNTVSWYQQALGQGPQFIFQYYREEENGRGNFPPRFSGLQFPNYSSELNVNALELDDSALYLCASSIRTGGPPDTQYFGPGTRLTVL.

The V call is TRBV7-9, the J call TRBJ1-1; D is ambiguous. This CDR3 contains 13 residues. Trimming removed 3 bases from V and 2 bases from J, with 7 bases in between. CDR1 SEHNR and CDR2 FQNEAQ come from the germline V gene (reference sequence). The CDR3 sequence: CASSFGENTEAFF. CDR3 bases: TGTGCCAGCAGCTTCGGGGAAAACACTGAAGCTTTCTTT.

The chain couples TRBV10-3 to TRBJ2-1, with D perhaps matching TRBD2 (6 bases). The CDR3 length is 16 residues. The germline V gene has CDR1 ENHRY and CDR2 SYGVKD. The ends were cut back, 7 bases at V and 1 base at J, with 17 bases in the middle. The chain's CDR3 is CAITPSVGGSYNEQFF. As DNA, the CDR3 is TGTGCCATCACCCCTAGCGTCGGGGGATCCTACAATGAGCAGTTCTTC.

The genes are TRBV19 and TRBJ1-6; possible D gene TRBD1, 6 bases. The V gene's germline CDR1 is LNHDA and CDR2 SQIVND (reference sequence). The CDR3 is 15 amino acids. The V and J ends lost 6 bases and 8 bases respectively, with 17 bases between them. The CDR3 protein is CASRTSGVVDSPLHF. The CDR3, as DNA: TGTGCCAGTAGGACCTCAGGGGTGGTGGATTCACCCCTCCACTTT.

V and J are TRBV7-9 and TRBJ2-7; possibly TRBD2 for D (6 bases). Trimming removed 1 base from V and 6 bases from J, with 13 bases in between. The CDR3 sequence is 14 residues long. CDR1 and CDR2 from the germline V gene are SEHNR and FQNEAQ (reference sequence). The DNA for the CDR3 is TGTGCCAGCAGCTTAGGGGGCGGGATGATCGAGCAGTACTTC. Protein product: CASSLGGGMIEQYF. Drawing the rest from reference TRBV7-9 and TRBJ2-7, the complete variable domain is DTGVSQNPRHKITKRGQNVTFRCDPISEHNRLYWYRQTLGQGPEFLTYFQNEAQLEKSRLLSDRFSAERPKGSFSTLEIQRTEQGDSAMYLCASSLGGGMIEQYFGPGTRLTVT.

DNA for the CDR3: TGCGCCAGCAGCCAAATTCCTAGCGTGGAGACCCAGTACTTC. Translation: CASSQIPSVETQYF. The chain has TRBV5-1 and TRBJ2-5; TRBD2 is a possible D gene (6 bases). The CDR3 runs to 14 residues. Germline V gives CDR1 SGHRS, CDR2 YFSETQ. The V and J ends lost 4 bases and 5 bases respectively, with 15 bases between them.

The chain couples TRBV7-6 to TRBJ1-5, with D possibly being TRBD1 (5 bases). Germline values: CDR1 SGHVS, CDR2 FNYEAQ. Trimming stripped 5 bases from V and 5 bases from J, with 16 bases between. This CDR3 comprises 15 residues. The CDR3 loop reads CASSLAAGPYQPQHF. CDR3 bases: TGTGCCAGCAGCCTCGCCGCAGGGCCCTATCAGCCCCAGCATTTT.

The rearrangement joins TRBV10-3 to TRBJ2-7; 8 nucleotides line up with TRBD2. After removal of 6 bases from V and 0 bases from J, the junction contained 4 bases not matched to a gene. Germline CDR1 reads ENHRY; CDR2 reads SYGVKD. The CDR3 runs to 14 residues. CDR3: CAIRREARSYEQYF. The CDR3 DNA reads TGTGCCATCAGGCGGGAGGCTCGCTCCTACGAGCAGTACTTC.

The CDR3 region is CASKIRDSAGNQPQHF. For the CDR3, the DNA is TGTGCCAGCAAAATCAGGGATTCAGCAGGCAATCAGCCCCAGCATTTT. The rearrangement uses TRBV28 and TRBJ1-5; D may be TRBD1 (5 bases). The V end lost 7 bases, the J end lost 2 bases, and 18 bases lay between the germline ends. The germline CDR1 and CDR2 sequences are MDHEN and SYDVKM. The CDR3 is 16 amino acids.

This rearrangement joins TRBV21-1 to TRBJ2-7; TRBD2 is the table's D call, not checked against the DNA. TRBV21-1 is tagged as a pseudogene. The CDR3 has 16 residues. CDR3 amino acids: CASSKGASGRNYEQYF. CDR3 sequence (DNA): TGTGCCAGCAGCAAAGGGGCTAGCGGTAGAAACTACGAGCAGTACTTC.